These 30 T cell receptor beta chains were sequenced from one sample in a study of T cell responses to AZD1222 COVID-19 vaccine. Repertoires were generated with immunoSEQ multiplex PCR, while TCRdb's copy carries only in-frame clones and drops some. The sample lists roughly 180,000 clones, about 90% occurring once. The sequences come from peripheral blood, collected on day 0 of MenACWY control vaccination. These TCRs come from an adult in good health.

The chain employs TRBV13 and TRBJ2-2; D is unresolved. The V gene's germline CDR1 is PRHDT and CDR2 FYEKMQ (reference sequence). Trimming shortened V by 9 bases and J by 0 bases, and 5 bases separated the two germline ends. This CDR3 has 12 amino acids. The CDR3 DNA reads TGTGCCAGAGCCTCGAACACCGGGGAGCTGTTTTTT. Its protein is CARASNTGELFF.

The chain combines TRBV28 with TRBJ2-3; perhaps TRBD2 as D (6 bases). The germline gives CDR1 MDHEN, CDR2 SYDVKM. Trimming removed 7 bases at V and 0 bases at J, with 17 bases between. The CDR3 has 16 residues. CDR3 protein: CASTTGGAGSTDTQYF. The DNA for the CDR3 is TGTGCCAGCACCACCGGGGGTGCGGGGAGCACAGATACGCAGTATTTT. Together with reference TRBV28 and TRBJ2-3, the CDR3 gives the full variable domain: DVKVTQSSRYLVKRTGEKVFLECVQDMDHENMFWYRQDPGLGLRLIYFSYDVKMKEKGDIPEGYSVSREKKERFSLILESASTNQTSMYLCASTTGGAGSTDTQYFGPGTRLTVL.

J is TRBJ1-1 and V is TRBV10-3; the D is unclear. Germline values: CDR1 ENHRY, CDR2 SYGVKD. V was trimmed by 6 bases and J by 0 bases, leaving 14 bases between them. The CDR3 loop spans 15 amino acids. CDR3 in DNA: TGTGCCATCAGGGGTAAAGACGGACTGAACACTGAAGCTTTCTTT. Its translation is CAIRGKDGLNTEAFF.

The chain is built from TRBV7-2 and TRBJ2-7; 9 positions agree with TRBD1. The CDR3 is made up of 15 amino acids. Germline-derived CDR1 and CDR2 are SGHTA and FQGNSA. V was clipped by 2 bases and J by 6 bases; unmatched bases: 8. The CDR3 DNA reads TGTGCCAGCAGCTTAACGGGACAGGGTAGCGGCGAGCAGTACTTC. This encodes CASSLTGQGSGEQYF.

The rearrangement links TRBV7-3 to TRBJ2-7; a weak D match, TRBD2 (6 bases). CDR1 and CDR2 (germline): SGHTA, FQGTGA. V lost 1 base, J lost 3 bases, and 10 bases lay in between. The CDR3 sequence is 14 residues long. The CDR3 DNA reads as TGTGCCAGCAGCTTAAGCCCCGGGAGCTACGAGCAGTACTTC. It translates to CASSLSPGSYEQYF.

V usage is TRBV25-1 and J usage is TRBJ2-1; perhaps TRBD1 as D (6 bases). Germline V gene lookup returns CDR1 MGHDK and CDR2 SYGVNS. The CDR3 has 13 residues. V gave up 6 bases and J gave up 4 bases, with 10 bases separating them. In DNA form, the CDR3 reads TGTGCCAGCAGGCAGGGGTCTTACAATGAGCAGTTCTTC. This codes for CASRQGSYNEQFF. Full variable domain (rest looked up from reference TRBV25-1 and TRBJ2-1): EADIYQTPRYLVIGTGKKITLECSQTMGHDKMYWYQQDPGMELHLIHYSYGVNSTEKGDLSSESTVSRIRTEHFPLTLESARPSHTSQYLCASRQGSYNEQFFGPGTRLTVL.

The CDR3 reads CASSLRAGWGNQPQHF. The CDR3 DNA sequence: TGTGCCAGCAGTTTGAGGGCAGGTTGGGGCAATCAGCCCCAGCATTTT. J is TRBJ1-5 and V is TRBV28; D gene unclear. Germline V gene sequence: CDR1 MDHEN, CDR2 SYDVKM. CDR3 length: 16 residues. The V gene lost 3 bases and the J gene lost 2 bases, with 14 bases spanning the gap.

The gene calls are TRBV6-5 and TRBJ2-7, with 11 bases fitting TRBD1. The junction had 7 bases not matched to a gene; V was cut back by 5 bases and J by 4 bases. There are 15 residues in the CDR3. Germline V gene data show CDR1 as MNHEY and CDR2 as SVGAGI. In DNA form, the CDR3 reads TGTGCCAGCAGTCCCAGGGGACAGGGGGAATACGAGCAGTACTTC. Translation gives CASSPRGQGEYEQYF.

The rearrangement uses TRBV28 and TRBJ2-4, with 9 bases matching TRBD2. The CDR3 contains 19 residues. Germline CDR1 and CDR2: MDHEN and SYDVKM. V lost 6 bases to trimming and J lost 0 bases; unmatched junction nucleotides: 15. The CDR3, as DNA: TGTGCCAGCAGCTCCCCTGGACTAGCGAGACCTCTAGCCAAAAACATTCAGTACTTC. Encoded protein: CASSSPGLARPLAKNIQYF.

The chain employs TRBV4-1 and TRBJ1-5; 8 positions agree with TRBD1. The germline V gene has CDR1 MGHRA and CDR2 YSYEKL. With 1 base clipped from V and 4 bases from J, the junction kept 3 bases outside the gene matches. This CDR3 spans 15 amino acids. CDR3 amino acids: CASSQARTGNQPQHF. Here the CDR3 DNA reads TGCGCCAGCAGCCAAGCCCGGACAGGGAATCAGCCCCAGCATTTT.

The chain recombines TRBV24-1 with TRBJ2-1, with 7 bases matching TRBD2. V lost 4 bases, J lost 5 bases, and 10 bases stayed unmatched. Germline values: CDR1 KGHDR, CDR2 SFDVKD. There are 16 residues in the CDR3. CDR3 bases: TGTGCCACCAGTGAGCGGGGGTCTCCAAGGGACAATGAGCAGTTCTTC. Encoded protein: CATSERGSPRDNEQFF.

This chain links TRBV6-2 or TRBV6-3 with TRBJ1-1, with TRBD1 as a possible D gene (6 bases). Trimming removed 5 bases from V and 0 bases from J, with 10 bases in between. The germline V gene has CDR1 MNHEY and CDR2 SVGEGT. The length of the CDR3 is 14 residues. The CDR3 is CASSQTGMNTEAFF. The CDR3 region has the DNA TGTGCCAGCAGTCAGACAGGCATGAACACTGAAGCTTTCTTT.

This rearrangement joins TRBV2 to TRBJ2-7, with D perhaps TRBD1 (6 bases). Germline V gives CDR1 SNHLY, CDR2 FYNNEI. This CDR3 has 13 residues. V lost 8 bases, J lost 4 bases, and 15 bases lay in between. The CDR3 DNA reads as TGTGCCAGCGATAGACTGGGGGCATACGAGCAGTACTTC. This encodes CASDRLGAYEQYF.

The genes are TRBV5-4 and TRBJ1-1; tentative D call: TRBD1 (5 bases). The V gene lost 7 bases and the J gene lost 4 bases, with 14 bases spanning the gap. The length of the CDR3 is 13 residues. Germline V gene lookup returns CDR1 SGHNT and CDR2 YYREEE (reference sequence). CDR3: CASRPQGRTEAFF. CDR3 sequence (DNA): TGTGCCAGCCGGCCGCAGGGACGCACTGAAGCTTTCTTT.

The chain recombines TRBV4-3 with TRBJ1-1, with D hard to call. V was cut by 3 bases and J by 4 bases, with 9 bases left in between. The CDR3 spans 13 residues. From germline, CDR1 is LGHNA and CDR2 YSLEER. CDR3 nucleotide sequence: TGCGCCAGCAGCCAGAGGGAAGGCACTGAAGCTTTCTTT. This encodes CASSQREGTEAFF.

This chain links TRBV21-1 with TRBJ2-2; the tabulated D call, TRBD2, remains unverified against the DNA. TRBV21-1 is reported as a pseudogene. The CDR3 is 17 residues long. The CDR3, as DNA: TGTGCCAGCAGCAAAGCCCGGACTAGCGGGAACACCGGGGAGCTGTTTTTT. The encoded protein is CASSKARTSGNTGELFF.

The chain joins TRBV7-2 to TRBJ1-6, with D unclear. V lost 0 bases and J 7 bases, leaving 13 bases between the germline ends. The CDR3 covers 16 residues. Germline-derived CDR1 and CDR2 are SGHTA and FQGNSA. The DNA for the CDR3 is TGTGCCAGCAGCTTAGCGCCAGCCCGCGGGAATTCACCCCTCCACTTT. Protein: CASSLAPARGNSPLHF.

The chain uses TRBV19 and TRBJ1-3, with 7 bases identical to TRBD1. Germline-derived CDR1 and CDR2 are LNHDA and SQIVND (reference sequence). The CDR3 runs 14 residues. The J segment lost 0 bases and the V segment lost 4 bases, leaving 0 bases of the junction unmatched. CDR3 nucleotides: TGTGCCAGTAGTACAGGGGGCTCTGGAAACACCATATATTTT. Protein sequence: CASSTGGSGNTIYF.

This chain uses TRBV5-1 with TRBJ1-1; 9 bases align to TRBD1. This CDR3 is built from 15 residues. The germline gives CDR1 SGHRS, CDR2 YFSETQ. The V segment lost 3 bases and the J segment 5 bases; nucleotides outside the gene matches: 8. The CDR3 loop is CASSSEGQGTTEAFF. The CDR3 bases are TGCGCCAGCAGCTCGGAGGGACAGGGTACTACTGAAGCTTTCTTT.

The rearrangement links TRBV19 to TRBJ2-7; 8 nucleotides agree with TRBD1. V lost 6 bases and J lost 2; bases outside the gene matches: 6. Per the germline V gene, CDR1 is LNHDA and CDR2 is SQIVND (reference sequence). The CDR3 extends over 14 amino acids. CDR3 coding DNA: TGTGCCAGTAGACCTCCGGACAGGGCCTACGAGCAGTACTTC. This encodes CASRPPDRAYEQYF.

This clone was seen a single time. This chain joins TRBV9 and TRBJ2-1; D is tentatively TRBD1 or TRBD2 (5 bases each). Germline V CDR1 and CDR2: SGDLS, YYNGEE. V was cut by 0 bases and J by 7 bases, with 14 bases left in between. This CDR3 is built from 15 residues. CDR3 DNA sequence: TGTGCCAGCAGCGTAGCTAAGGGGACGAGAAATGAGCAGTTCTTC. It is translated as CASSVAKGTRNEQFF.

This clone occurred once. The rearrangement joins TRBV5-8 to TRBJ2-7; 9 positions match TRBD1. The CDR3 length is 14 residues. V lost 2 bases to trimming and J lost 4 bases; unmatched junction nucleotides: 4. Germline V gene data show CDR1 as SGHTS and CDR2 as YDEGEE. CDR3 bases: TGTGCCAGCAGCTTACCGGGACAGGGTTACGAGCAGTACTTC. Protein product: CASSLPGQGYEQYF.

This clone was seen a handful of times. J is TRBJ1-1 and V is TRBV5-4; weak D call: TRBD1 (6 bases). CDR3 length: 13 residues. Trimming pared 2 bases from V and 6 bases from J, leaving 11 bases between. The V gene's germline CDR1 is SGHNT and CDR2 YYREEE (reference sequence). DNA of the CDR3: TGTGCCAGCAGCTTCAGGGGAGTACCTGAAGCTTTCTTT. This gives the protein CASSFRGVPEAFF. The complete variable domain, with remaining parts taken from reference TRBV5-4 and TRBJ1-1, reads ETGVTQSPTHLIKTRGQQVTLRCSSQSGHNTVSWYQQALGQGPQFIFQYYREEENGRGNFPPRFSGLQFPNYSSELNVNALELDDSALYLCASSFRGVPEAFFGQGTRLTVV.

This sequence joins TRBV27 and TRBJ1-2, with 9 bases identical to TRBD1. The CDR3 has 14 amino acids. With 6 bases clipped from V and 6 bases from J, the junction kept 8 bases outside the gene matches. The V gene's germline CDR1 is MNHEY and CDR2 SMNVEV (reference sequence). The CDR3 DNA reads TGTGCCAGCAGAACCGGGACAGGGATCGATGGCTACACCTTC. Amino acids: CASRTGTGIDGYTF.

The chain is built from TRBV7-9 and TRBJ1-5, with TRBD1 identical over 7 bases. J gave up 6 bases and V 1 base, and 6 bases lay outside the gene matches. CDR3 size: 15 residues. CDR1 is SEHNR, CDR2 FQNEAQ, per germline (reference sequence). CDR3 bases: TGTGCCAGCAGCTTAGAGGGGGCGGCGATTCAGCCCCAGCATTTT. This gives the protein CASSLEGAAIQPQHF. The whole variable domain, remainder taken from reference TRBV7-9 and TRBJ1-5, is DTGVSQNPRHKITKRGQNVTFRCDPISEHNRLYWYRQTLGQGPEFLTYFQNEAQLEKSRLLSDRFSAERPKGSFSTLEIQRTEQGDSAMYLCASSLEGAAIQPQHFGDGTRLSIL.

A single count supports this clone. J is TRBJ2-1 and V is TRBV19; D might be TRBD2 (6 bases). Germline V gives CDR1 LNHDA, CDR2 SQIVND (reference sequence). V lost 3 bases to trimming and J lost 9 bases, with 15 bases between them. This CDR3 has 14 amino acids. The CDR3 spells CASSIGPAGPEQFF. In nucleotides, the CDR3 is TGTGCCAGTAGTATTGGCCCCGCGGGGCCTGAGCAGTTCTTC.

The chain links TRBV21-1 to TRBJ1-4; the D call of TRBD1 is as the table states it, not checked on the DNA. TRBV21-1 is a pseudogene. This CDR3 is built from 18 residues. Written as DNA, the CDR3 is TGTGCCAGCAGCAGAGAAGGGACAGCTCCTTTCCCGCAGGAAAAACTGTTTTTT. Its protein is CASSREGTAPFPQEKLFF.

This clone was seen only once. The chain combines TRBV24-1 with TRBJ2-5, with D possibly matching TRBD2 (6 bases). Trimming took 5 bases from V and 3 from J, leaving 9 bases between them. Germline assignment: CDR1 KGHDR and CDR2 SFDVKD. The CDR3 covers 13 residues. The DNA for the CDR3 is TGTGCCACCAGTGGTAGCGGCAAAGAGACCCAGTACTTC. Protein: CATSGSGKETQYF.

The rearrangement joins TRBV6-5 to TRBJ2-7; D is uncertain. Trimming removed 7 bases at V and 4 bases at J, with 17 bases between. The CDR3 totals 14 residues. Per the germline V gene, CDR1 is MNHEY and CDR2 is SVGAGI. CDR3 bases: TGTGCCAGCACCTTGGACCCCGTCCCTTACGAGCAGTACTTC. Its protein is CASTLDPVPYEQYF.

As regards this clone: This CDR3 is also generated by other DNA sequences in the sample. The V and J genes are TRBV4-1 and TRBJ2-7; D call uncertain. Germline-derived CDR1 and CDR2 are MGHRA and YSYEKL. CDR3 length equals 15 residues. The V end lost 1 base, the J end lost 0 bases, and 10 bases lay between the germline ends. The CDR3 DNA is TGCGCCAGCAGCCAAGGTCTCGCCTCCTCCTACGAGCAGTACTTC. Its protein is CASSQGLASSYEQYF.